This record covers a single T cell receptor (beta chain). The data were obtained in a study of shared clonotypes between healthy human individuals. The CDR3 spans 19 residues. Between the trimmed V and J ends, which lost 0 bases and 6 bases, there was a span of 24 bases. Germline V gene sequence: CDR1 MRHNA, CDR2 SNTAGT. Profiled with immunoSEQ multiplex PCR; TCRdb holds only in-frame clones, not every one. The repertoire consists of some 2,500,000 clones, with 92% occurring once and the leading ten covering 0.37%. All donors qualified as healthy HIV-negative adults and had experienced no recent acute infections or vaccinations. A split of CD4+ cells into CD45RA+ naive and CD45RA-negative memory subsets was performed.

What was sequenced was naive CD4+ T cells from PBMCs. Described subset: CD45RA+ positively selected. The sequence derives from a man between 18 and 29 years old in good health. Some clones in this sample may be carry-over from other donors' samples. The chain combines TRBV6-4 with TRBJ2-4, with D perhaps matching TRBD1 or TRBD2 (5 bases each). CDR3 region: CASSDSPTSPPPRGNIQYF. The DNA of the CDR3 is TGTGCCAGCAGTGACTCCCCTACCTCACCACCACCGAGGGGAAACATTCAGTACTTC.